The source of this TCR beta chain is a study of blood T cell repertoires in COVID-19. Overall study context: Nucleic acid was either cDNA or gDNA, and it came from T cells, B-cell-depleted T cells, or PBMCs.

The germline gives CDR1 LNHDA, CDR2 SQIVND (reference sequence). This CDR3 spans 16 amino acids. The V and J ends lost 6 bases and 5 bases respectively, with 19 bases between them. Everyone who took part was roughly 18 to 100 years old, and they came from about two dozen US areas. Authors' data handling: Estimation of nucleated cell counts was performed using reference gene primer amplification. Repertoires were generated with immunoSEQ multiplex PCR, while TCRdb's copy carries only in-frame clones and drops some. D and trimming were read from the DNA, whereas the V and J calls and clone size are those reported in that table. The sample contains 230,000 or so clones, about nine tenths of which appear only once.

This receptor was identified in a woman aged 40-49 years with acute COVID-19. The sample comprised PBMCs or T cells enriched from blood (not recorded which). This rearrangement joins TRBV19 to TRBJ2-2, with D tentatively TRBD1 (5 bases). The CDR3 reads CASRDQPRAGTGELFF. The DNA for the CDR3 is TGTGCCAGTAGGGATCAGCCAAGAGCAGGGACCGGGGAGCTGTTTTTT.